This record concerns one T cell receptor (beta chain) sequence. The authors' processing: Estimates of nucleated cell counts were drawn from the amplification of reference gene primers. The repertoire was sequenced with immunoSEQ multiplex PCR; TCRdb's copy has only in-frame clones and lacks some. The V and J calls and clone size were taken over from that table, and D and trimming were inferred from the DNA. The repertoire holds 110,000 or so clones, with about 88% as singletons. The data belong to a study of blood T cell repertoires in COVID-19. This clonotype was sampled from a woman in her 70s who had recovered from COVID-19. Sequencing input: peripheral blood.

The chain's CDR3 is CASSQDWASSKETQYF. The DNA for the CDR3 is TGTGCCAGCAGCCAAGATTGGGCTAGCAGTAAAGAGACCCAGTACTTC. The chain joins TRBV4-2 to TRBJ2-5; D is perhaps TRBD2 (5 bases). The germline V gene has CDR1 LGHNA and CDR2 YNFKEQ. The germline V and J ends were trimmed by 0 bases and 3 bases, with 14 bases remaining between them. This CDR3 region has 16 residues.